The 23 T cell receptor beta chains given below trace back to one sample, sequenced in a study of PD-1 blockade in mismatch repair-deficient tumors. TCRdb keeps only in-frame clones here, not all; method: immunoSEQ multiplex PCR. The sample holds about 68,000 clones, around 80% seen once. The source material was peripheral blood, sampled 2 weeks after starting pembrolizumab. The receptor set was obtained from an adult with mismatch repair-deficient cancer.

The chain has TRBV2 and TRBJ1-3, with 9 bases aligning to TRBD1. Germline CDR1 is SNHLY and CDR2 is FYNNEI. There are 15 residues in the CDR3. V trimming: 6 bases; J trimming: 3 bases; junction bases outside the gene matches: 6. The CDR3 region is CASSQQGAGGNTIYF. CDR3 in DNA: TGTGCCAGCAGCCAACAGGGGGCCGGTGGAAACACCATATATTTT.

CDR3 residues: CATSKGEGVVGNEQFF. Written as DNA, the CDR3 is TGTGCCACCAGCAAGGGTGAAGGGGTGGTGGGAAATGAGCAGTTCTTC. The chain employs TRBV15 and TRBJ2-1; a possible D gene is TRBD1 (5 bases). Between the trimmed V and J ends, which lost 4 bases and 7 bases, there was a span of 20 bases. Germline V gene data show CDR1 as LNHNV and CDR2 as YYDKDF (reference sequence). The CDR3 consists of 16 residues.

This chain connects TRBV7-8 to TRBJ1-5, with 7 bases lining up with TRBD1. The V and J ends lost 4 bases and 7 bases, in that order; junction bases with no gene match: 4. This CDR3 has 13 residues. Germline-derived CDR1 and CDR2 are SGHVS and FQNEAQ. This CDR3 reads CASSSQGEQPQHF. CDR3 DNA: TGTGCCAGCAGCTCCCAGGGGGAACAGCCCCAGCATTTT. Based on the CDR3 plus reference TRBV7-8 and TRBJ1-5, the full variable domain is GAGVSQSPRYKVAKRGQDVALRCDPISGHVSLFWYQQALGQGPEFLTYFQNEAQLDKSGLPSDRFFAERPEGSVSTLKIQRTQQEDSAVYLCASSSQGEQPQHFGDGTRLSIL.

The chain carries TRBV5-1 and TRBJ2-7; D is unresolved. The germline V and J ends were trimmed by 5 bases and 3 bases, with 6 bases remaining between them. This CDR3 is 11 amino acids long. Germline V gives CDR1 SGHRS, CDR2 YFSETQ. The CDR3 nucleotides are TGCGCCAGCAGAATGAACTACGAGCAGTACTTC. It encodes CASRMNYEQYF.

The gene calls are TRBV7-6 and TRBJ1-1; 7 bases map to TRBD1. This CDR3 spans 14 amino acids. Germline V CDR1 and CDR2: SGHVS, FNYEAQ. V shed 5 bases and J 0 bases; nucleotides not matched to a gene: 3. DNA of the CDR3: TGTGCCAGCAGCCCGGACAGGTTGAACACTGAAGCTTTCTTT. Its translation is CASSPDRLNTEAFF.

This chain uses TRBV5-4 with TRBJ1-2; 9 bases match TRBD1. This CDR3 comprises 14 residues. After removal of 2 bases from V and 4 bases from J, the junction contained 3 bases not matched to a gene. Germline CDR1 and CDR2: SGHNT and YYREEE (reference sequence). The CDR3 DNA reads as TGTGCCAGCAGCTTAACAGGGGGCCCCTATGGCTACACCTTC. It is translated as CASSLTGGPYGYTF. The variable domain in full, with the rest retrieved from reference TRBV5-4 and TRBJ1-2, is ETGVTQSPTHLIKTRGQQVTLRCSSQSGHNTVSWYQQALGQGPQFIFQYYREEENGRGNFPPRFSGLQFPNYSSELNVNALELDDSALYLCASSLTGGPYGYTFGSGTRLTVV.

The count of this clone is one. V is TRBV27 and J is TRBJ1-3, with a weak D call TRBD1 (5 bases). Germline lookup yields CDR1 MNHEY and CDR2 SMNVEV (reference sequence). V was trimmed by 2 bases and J by 4 bases, leaving 15 bases between them. The CDR3 is made up of 16 amino acids. The CDR3 is CASSLTPVGPGNTIYF. The CDR3 bases are TGTGCCAGCAGTTTAACGCCCGTGGGGCCGGGAAACACCATATATTTT.

The rearrangement joins TRBV25-1 to TRBJ2-7; D not resolved. The V and J ends lost 8 bases and 3 bases respectively, with 11 bases between them. CDR3 length: 12 amino acids. Per germline, CDR1 MGHDK and CDR2 SYGVNS. This CDR3 is CASYSRGYEQYF. CDR3 DNA sequence: TGTGCCAGCTATTCGAGAGGCTACGAGCAGTACTTC.

V gene TRBV7-3 combines with J gene TRBJ2-5, with TRBD2 identical over 9 bases. This CDR3 comprises 15 residues. CDR1 SGHTA and CDR2 FQGTGA come from the germline V gene. The J segment lost 5 bases and the V segment lost 4 bases, leaving 8 bases of the junction unmatched. The CDR3 loop is CASSYSGLAPETQYF. The CDR3 nucleotides read TGTGCCAGCAGCTATTCGGGACTAGCTCCGGAGACCCAGTACTTC.

This clone showed up just once. This chain links TRBV6-6 with TRBJ1-5; a possible D gene is TRBD1 (6 bases). CDR3 length: 13 residues. Germline CDR1 and CDR2: MNHNY and SVGAGI (reference sequence). V lost 6 bases and J 7 bases, leaving 13 bases between the germline ends. In DNA, the CDR3 is TGTGCCAGCAGCGACAGGTTAGAGCAGCCCCAGCATTTT. It specifies CASSDRLEQPQHF.

This chain connects TRBV7-6 to TRBJ2-6; no clear D. The CDR3 length is 15 residues. V lost 2 bases to trimming and J lost 2 bases, with 7 bases between them. Germline CDR1 SGHVS, CDR2 FNYEAQ. The CDR3 coding sequence is TGTGCCAGCAGCTTAATCGGGCCTGGGGCCAACGTCCTGACTTTC. It yields the protein CASSLIGPGANVLTF.

V gene TRBV11-1 combines with J gene TRBJ2-5; D gene uncertain. The CDR3 loop spans 14 amino acids. V was trimmed by 1 base and J by 5 bases, leaving 11 bases between them. Germline assignment: CDR1 SGHAT and CDR2 FQDESV (reference sequence). The CDR3 DNA sequence: TGTGCCAGCAGCTTAGACGAGACCCGGGAGACCCAGTACTTC. Translating it yields CASSLDETRETQYF.

This clone was picked up one time. The chain has TRBV14 and TRBJ2-7; no definite D call. The V gene lost 2 bases and the J gene lost 3 bases, with 8 bases spanning the gap. Germline values: CDR1 SGHDN, CDR2 FVKESK. The CDR3 is 13 residues long. The chain's CDR3 is CASSQRHLYEQYF. CDR3 in DNA: TGTGCCAGCAGCCAAAGACACCTCTACGAGCAGTACTTC.

The rearrangement links TRBV4-2 to TRBJ2-7; D is uncertain. The V gene lost 0 bases and the J gene lost 0 bases, with 15 bases spanning the gap. This CDR3 has 17 amino acids. Germline V gene lookup returns CDR1 LGHNA and CDR2 YNFKEQ. CDR3 bases: TGTGCCAGCAGCCAAGATTACGCGCGGACGATCTCCTACGAGCAGTACTTC. Residues: CASSQDYARTISYEQYF.

V is TRBV7-9 and J is TRBJ2-5; 7 bases fit TRBD2. The V and J ends lost 3 bases and 5 bases, in that order; junction bases with no gene match: 9. This CDR3 contains 15 residues. From germline, CDR1 is SEHNR and CDR2 FQNEAQ (reference sequence). DNA for the CDR3: TGTGCCAGCAGCTTTGTAGCGGGCCTCATGGAGACCCAGTACTTC. It is translated as CASSFVAGLMETQYF.

The rearrangement links TRBV4-2 to TRBJ2-3; the match to TRBD2 covers 7 bases. CDR1 is LGHNA, CDR2 YNFKEQ, per germline. V shed 0 bases, J shed 4 bases, and the junction held 4 bases outside the gene matches. The CDR3 contains 15 residues. CDR3 residues: CASSQDRGVADTQYF. The CDR3 region has the DNA TGTGCCAGCAGCCAAGATCGGGGGGTTGCAGATACGCAGTATTTT.

This sequence joins TRBV5-3 and TRBJ2-6; D is uncertain. TRBV5-3 is designated an ORF whose function remains uncertain. The CDR3 sequence is 19 residues long. Trimming removed 4 bases from V and 2 bases from J, with 22 bases in between. The DNA for the CDR3 is TGTGCCAGAAGCCCCCAGCCGGGTTCCTTTACGGCTGGGGCCAACGTCCTGACTTTC. Protein: CARSPQPGSFTAGANVLTF.

The J gene is TRBJ2-1, the V gene TRBV27, with D uncertain. Germline V gene sequence: CDR1 MNHEY, CDR2 SMNVEV (reference sequence). V lost 8 bases to trimming and J lost 4 bases, with 18 bases between them. The CDR3 is 15 amino acids. The CDR3 here is CASADLLSKYNEQFF. In nucleotides, the CDR3 is TGTGCCAGCGCCGACCTTCTATCAAAGTACAATGAGCAGTTCTTC.

A word on this clone: The same CDR3 also results from other DNA sequences found in this sample. The chain has TRBV29-1 and TRBJ1-1, with a tentative D call TRBD1 (6 bases). This CDR3 has 13 residues. Germline assignment: CDR1 SQVTM and CDR2 ANQGSEA. V lost 6 bases, J lost 1 base, and 12 bases lay in between. CDR3 coding DNA: TGCAGCGTCCTGGGACAAACGAACACTGAAGCTTTCTTT. It translates to CSVLGQTNTEAFF.

The chain carries TRBV19 and TRBJ2-7; D unresolved. The CDR3 has 14 residues. CDR1 and CDR2 (germline): LNHDA, SQIVND (reference sequence). V lost 3 bases and J 2 bases, leaving 11 bases between the germline ends. The CDR3 DNA is TGTGCCAGTAGTATGAGGAGTGTGGCCTACGAGCAGTACTTC. This gives the protein CASSMRSVAYEQYF.

The genes are TRBV6-5 and TRBJ1-2; D not certain. The germline V gene has CDR1 MNHEY and CDR2 SVGAGI. The CDR3 extends over 14 amino acids. Between the trimmed V and J ends, which lost 4 bases and 4 bases, there was a span of 13 bases. The DNA for the CDR3 is TGTGCCAGCAGTTGGAAGAGGACGAGCTATGGCTACACCTTC. It is translated as CASSWKRTSYGYTF.

The chain is built from TRBV12-5 and TRBJ2-3, with unresolved D. V lost 6 bases to trimming and J lost 0 bases, with 7 bases between them. There are 13 residues in the CDR3. The V gene's germline CDR1 is LGHNT and CDR2 FRNRAP. In DNA, the CDR3 is TGTGCTAGTGGAGAGGACAGCACAGATACGCAGTATTTT. Protein product: CASGEDSTDTQYF. The full variable domain, with the rest looked up from reference TRBV12-5 and TRBJ2-3, is DARVTQTPRHKVTEMGQEVTMRCQPILGHNTVFWYRQTMMQGLELLAYFRNRAPLDDSGMPKDRFSAEMPDATLATLKIQPSEPRDSAVYFCASGEDSTDTQYFGPGTRLTVL.

The CDR3 sequence is CASSEGDRATDTQYF. CDR3 DNA: TGTGCCAGCAGTGAGGGTGACAGGGCCACAGATACGCAGTATTTT. The V call is TRBV6-4, the J call TRBJ2-3; 7 bases are a match to TRBD1. The length of the CDR3 is 15 residues. Per the germline V gene, CDR1 is MRHNA and CDR2 is SNTAGT. The trim removed 3 bases at V and 2 bases at J, leaving 5 bases unmatched.